Each of the 16 T cell receptor beta chains below was sequenced from the same sample in a study of blood T cell repertoires in COVID-19. The table came from immunoSEQ multiplex PCR; TCRdb's copy has only in-frame clones and leaves some out. In the table there are about 120,000 clones, more than 80% of which are singletons. The specimen sequenced was peripheral blood. The source of these receptors is a woman aged 55-69 years with COVID-19, enrolled during active disease.

This clone was observed a handful of times. The chain is built from TRBV19 and TRBJ1-5; D is ambiguous. The CDR3 extends over 15 amino acids. CDR1 is LNHDA, CDR2 SQIVND, per germline (reference sequence). The V end lost 5 bases, the J end lost 1 base, and 12 bases lay between the germline ends. CDR3 sequence reads: CASSREGMSNQPQHF. CDR3 bases: TGTGCCAGTAGTCGGGAGGGAATGAGCAATCAGCCCCAGCATTTT. Full variable domain (remainder filled in from reference TRBV19 and TRBJ1-5): DGGITQSPKYLFRKEGQNVTLSCEQNLNHDAMYWYRQDPGQGLRLIYYSQIVNDFQKGDIAEGYSVSREKKESFPLTVTSAQKNPTAFYLCASSREGMSNQPQHFGDGTRLSIL.

In DNA form, the CDR3 reads TGTGCCAGTAGTACCTGGGGACAGGGGGACAACTATGGCTACACCTTC. Its translation is CASSTWGQGDNYGYTF. The rearrangement joins TRBV19 to TRBJ1-2, with 11 bases lining up with TRBD1. CDR3 size: 16 residues. The germline gives CDR1 LNHDA, CDR2 SQIVND (reference sequence). With 4 bases clipped from V and 2 bases from J, the junction kept 6 bases outside the gene matches.

The rearrangement links TRBV7-3 to TRBJ1-1; D not certain. CDR3 length: 13 amino acids. The ends were cut back, 4 bases at V and 1 base at J, with 7 bases in the middle. Germline CDR1 reads SGHTA; CDR2 reads FQGTGA. CDR3 sequence: CASSYDTNTEAFF. Here the CDR3 DNA reads TGTGCCAGCAGCTACGACACGAACACTGAAGCTTTCTTT.

This sequence joins TRBV9 and TRBJ1-2, with D unclear. Germline V gives CDR1 SGDLS, CDR2 YYNGEE. The length of the CDR3 is 15 residues. The V end lost 0 bases, the J end lost 0 bases, and 9 bases lay between the germline ends. The CDR3 region has the DNA TGTGCCAGCAGCGTAGCCCCCACAGCTAACTATGGCTACACCTTC. Translation: CASSVAPTANYGYTF.

J is TRBJ2-7 and V is TRBV27; 9 bases are a match to TRBD1. In germline, CDR1 is MNHEY, CDR2 SMNVEV (reference sequence). The length of the CDR3 is 16 residues. The ends lost 4 bases at V and 4 bases at J; junction bases unmatched: 11. DNA of the CDR3: TGTGCCAGCAGTTCACCTGGGACAGGGAGGGGGTACGAGCAGTACTTC. Protein product: CASSSPGTGRGYEQYF.

The chain couples TRBV7-8 to TRBJ1-2; 7 bases fit TRBD1. Germline V gene sequence: CDR1 SGHVS, CDR2 FQNEAQ. The CDR3 runs to 14 residues. Germline trimming cut 5 bases from V and 6 bases from J; bases unmatched to any gene: 9. The chain's CDR3 is CASSRDRKGDGYTF. The CDR3, as DNA: TGTGCCAGCAGCCGGGACAGAAAAGGAGATGGCTACACCTTC.

J is TRBJ2-5 and V is TRBV4-1, with D maybe TRBD2 (6 bases). Trimming removed 0 bases from V and 3 bases from J, with 11 bases in between. The CDR3 has 15 residues. Germline V gives CDR1 MGHRA, CDR2 YSYEKL. This CDR3 is CASSQERDSEETQYF. DNA for the CDR3: TGCGCCAGCAGCCAAGAACGGGACTCCGAAGAGACCCAGTACTTC.

The V and J genes are TRBV19 and TRBJ1-2, with TRBD1 matching over 10 bases. J was trimmed by 4 bases and V by 10 bases; bases with no gene match: 9. The CDR3 is 14 residues long. Germline-derived CDR1 and CDR2 are LNHDA and SQIVND (reference sequence). CDR3 nucleotides: TGTGCCACCACCCGACAGGGGGCAATCTATGGCTACACCTTC. It specifies CATTRQGAIYGYTF. Complete variable domain (other parts from reference TRBV19 and TRBJ1-2): DGGITQSPKYLFRKEGQNVTLSCEQNLNHDAMYWYRQDPGQGLRLIYYSQIVNDFQKGDIAEGYSVSREKKESFPLTVTSAQKNPTAFYLCATTRQGAIYGYTFGSGTRLTVV.

The rearrangement links TRBV27 to TRBJ2-1, with 7 bases that match TRBD2. The germline gives CDR1 MNHEY, CDR2 SMNVEV (reference sequence). The ends lost 5 bases at V and 9 bases at J; junction bases unmatched: 16. CDR3 length: 16 residues. CDR3 protein: CASSPRGVVTRAEQFF. CDR3 sequence (DNA): TGTGCCAGCAGTCCCCGGGGGGTGGTAACCCGGGCTGAGCAGTTCTTC.

This clone was seen just once. The chain employs TRBV4-2 and TRBJ1-4, with D possibly matching TRBD1 (5 bases). The germline V and J ends were trimmed by 0 bases and 8 bases, with 13 bases remaining between them. There are 15 residues in the CDR3. The germline gives CDR1 LGHNA, CDR2 YNFKEQ. The CDR3, as DNA: TGTGCCAGCAGCCAAGAAAGGGTTAAGGGGGAAAAACTGTTTTTT. This translates into CASSQERVKGEKLFF.

A single count supports this clone. This chain links TRBV7-9 with TRBJ1-2, with unresolved D. With 5 bases removed from V and 6 bases from J, the gap between germline ends came to 16 bases. From germline, CDR1 is SEHNR and CDR2 FQNEAQ (reference sequence). The CDR3 spans 14 residues. CDR3 residues: CASSPDNEVDGYTF. The CDR3 bases are TGTGCCAGCAGCCCAGACAATGAAGTGGATGGCTACACCTTC.

In this sample, this clone turned up a few times. The chain recombines TRBV7-3 with TRBJ2-7; D is unclear. Trimming shortened V by 5 bases and J by 4 bases, and 12 bases separated the two germline ends. Germline V gives CDR1 SGHTA, CDR2 FQGTGA. CDR3 length: 13 amino acids. CDR3 residues: CASSPESGYEQYF. The CDR3, as DNA: TGTGCCAGCAGCCCGGAATCAGGATACGAGCAGTACTTC.

The V and J genes are TRBV13 and TRBJ1-6, with TRBD1 matching 8 bases. V trimming: 9 bases; J trimming: 7 bases; junction bases outside the gene matches: 2. CDR1 and CDR2 from the germline V gene are PRHDT and FYEKMQ (reference sequence). The CDR3 spans 12 residues. CDR3 bases: TGTGCCAGTGGACAGGGCAATTCACCCCTCCACTTT. This gives the protein CASGQGNSPLHF.

This clone was counted once. This sequence joins TRBV7-9 and TRBJ2-2; the match to TRBD1 covers 7 bases. CDR3 length: 17 residues. In germline, CDR1 is SEHNR, CDR2 FQNEAQ (reference sequence). V was pared by 5 bases and J by 2 bases, with 11 bases of the junction left unmatched. The CDR3 protein is CASSQGVDIPNTGELFF. CDR3 nucleotide sequence: TGTGCCAGCAGCCAGGGGGTAGACATACCCAACACCGGGGAGCTGTTTTTT.

This chain joins TRBV2 and TRBJ1-1; 8 bases line up with TRBD1. CDR3 length equals 14 residues. In germline, CDR1 is SNHLY, CDR2 FYNNEI. V shed 7 bases, J shed 4 bases, and the junction held 8 bases outside the gene matches. CDR3 in amino acids: CASNSDREGTEAFF. CDR3 sequence (DNA): TGTGCCAGCAACTCGGACAGGGAGGGCACTGAAGCTTTCTTT.

The chain combines TRBV19 with TRBJ2-7, with D possibly TRBD1 on 5 matching bases. The CDR3 extends over 15 amino acids. Trimming stripped 9 bases from V and 3 bases from J, with 21 bases between. Germline V gene data show CDR1 as LNHDA and CDR2 as SQIVND (reference sequence). CDR3 sequence: CASLGWAGLHYEQYF. CDR3 DNA sequence: TGTGCCAGCCTCGGATGGGCAGGGCTACACTACGAGCAGTACTTC.